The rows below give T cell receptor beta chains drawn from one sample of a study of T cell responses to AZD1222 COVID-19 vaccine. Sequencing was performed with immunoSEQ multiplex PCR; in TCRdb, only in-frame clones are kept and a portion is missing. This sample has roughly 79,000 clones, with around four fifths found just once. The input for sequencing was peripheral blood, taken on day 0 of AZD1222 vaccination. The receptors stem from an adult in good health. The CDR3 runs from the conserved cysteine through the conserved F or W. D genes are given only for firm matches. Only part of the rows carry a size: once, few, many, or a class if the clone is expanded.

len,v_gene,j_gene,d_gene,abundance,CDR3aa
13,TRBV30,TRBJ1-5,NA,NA,CAWSVGGDQPQHF
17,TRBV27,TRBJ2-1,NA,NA,CASSLSWRRGSYNEQFF
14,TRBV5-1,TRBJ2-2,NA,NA,CASSSRGATGELFF
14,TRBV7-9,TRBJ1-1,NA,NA,CASSPQGSDTEAFF
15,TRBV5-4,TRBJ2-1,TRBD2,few,CASSLASGSTHEQFF
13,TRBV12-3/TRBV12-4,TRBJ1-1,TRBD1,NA,CASSSGQGTEAFF
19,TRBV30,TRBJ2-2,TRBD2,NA,CAWTKRGSGSRRNTGELFF
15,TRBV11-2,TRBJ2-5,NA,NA,CASSPGGGAQETQYF
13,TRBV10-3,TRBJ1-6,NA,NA,CAISDGQYSPLHF
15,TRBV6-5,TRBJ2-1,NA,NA,CASRPGVVRGNEQFF
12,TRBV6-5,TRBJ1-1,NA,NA,CASSQNNVEAFF
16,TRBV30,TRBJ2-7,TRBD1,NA,CAWDLGYGTGAYEQYF
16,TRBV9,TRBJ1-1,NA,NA,CASSVGPTGLNTEAFF
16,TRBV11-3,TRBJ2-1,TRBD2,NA,CASSLVGGSKHDEQFF
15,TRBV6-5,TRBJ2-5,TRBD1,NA,CASRRLGGEQETQYF
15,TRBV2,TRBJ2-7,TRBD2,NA,CASRQGTSGWYEQYF
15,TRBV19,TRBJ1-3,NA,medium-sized,CASSISGGPGNTIYF
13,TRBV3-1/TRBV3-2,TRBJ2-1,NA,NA,CASSLTPTNEQFF
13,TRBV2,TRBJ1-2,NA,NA,CASSDLGTYGYTF
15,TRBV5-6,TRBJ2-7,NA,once,CASTLGRTDAYEQYF
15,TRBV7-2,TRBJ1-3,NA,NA,CASSLSRVAGNTIYF
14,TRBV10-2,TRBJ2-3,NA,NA,CASSDVGRTDTQYF
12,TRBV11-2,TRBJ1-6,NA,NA,CASSLVSSPLHF
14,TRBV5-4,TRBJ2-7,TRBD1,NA,CASSLPGQNYEQYF
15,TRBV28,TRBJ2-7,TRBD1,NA,CASSLLPGQGDEQYF
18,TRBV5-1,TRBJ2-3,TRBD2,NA,CASSSMGTSGTGSDTQYF
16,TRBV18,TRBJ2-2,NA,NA,CASSPVSAGDTGELFF
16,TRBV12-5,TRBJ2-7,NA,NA,CASGLVRGQSSYEQYF
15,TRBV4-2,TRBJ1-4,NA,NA,CASSQDEAKVEKLFF
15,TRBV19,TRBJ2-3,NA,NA,CASSTTGGGTDTQYF
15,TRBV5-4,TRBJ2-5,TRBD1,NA,CASSVPGQGIETQYF